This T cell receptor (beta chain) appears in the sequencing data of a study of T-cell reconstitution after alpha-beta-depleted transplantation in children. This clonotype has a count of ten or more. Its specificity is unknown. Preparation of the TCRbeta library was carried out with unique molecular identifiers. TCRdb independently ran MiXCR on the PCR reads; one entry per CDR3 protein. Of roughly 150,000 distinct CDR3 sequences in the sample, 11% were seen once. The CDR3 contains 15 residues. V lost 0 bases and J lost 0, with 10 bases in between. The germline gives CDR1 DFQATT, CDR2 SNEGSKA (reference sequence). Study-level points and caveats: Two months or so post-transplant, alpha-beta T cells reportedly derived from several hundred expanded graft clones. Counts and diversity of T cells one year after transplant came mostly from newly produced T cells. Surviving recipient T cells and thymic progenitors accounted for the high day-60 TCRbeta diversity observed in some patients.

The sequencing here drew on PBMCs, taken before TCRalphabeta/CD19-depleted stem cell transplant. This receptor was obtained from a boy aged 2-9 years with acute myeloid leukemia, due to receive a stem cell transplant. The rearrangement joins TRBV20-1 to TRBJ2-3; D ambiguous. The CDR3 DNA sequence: TGCAGTGCTAGAGATCTATACGGGAGCACAGATACGCAGTATTTT. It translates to CSARDLYGSTDTQYF.